This TCR beta chain is from a study of blood T cell repertoires in COVID-19 (dated by TCRdb to 2019 to 2021). Broadly, across the study: Samples from collaborators originated in the United States, Italy and Spain and spanned both the acute and convalescent phases of COVID-19. A de-identified subject ID, COVID-19 status, age in years and sex were almost always included in the sample metadata. The dataset comprised deeply sampled blood TCRbeta repertoires from subjects exposed to, actively infected with, or recovered from COVID-19. The repertoires were released in a freely available public database meant as a resource for research on the immune response to SARS-CoV-2. The prospective study material was composed of cDNA or gDNA derived from T cells, B-cell-depleted T cells, or PBMCs. Where available, HLA class I and class II types were obtained from metadata supplied by the sample provider rather than from assay-based typing. The samples were drawn from two sources: the first 160 participants of the ongoing ImmuneRACE study, and 1,200 or so subjects contributed by 6 global collaborators. General findings and caveats noted by the study authors: The amount of clinical and demographic metadata varied by source and participant and was provided uncurated.

In regard to this clone: There is no known antigen for this receptor. Base-call qualities are not available, and no considerably larger clone is one nucleotide away.

Whole blood was collected in K2EDTA tubes by collaborating institutions according to the institutions' own protocols. For TCRbeta analysis, collaborators shipped samples as frozen whole blood, isolated PBMCs, or DNA extracted from either of those sample types. The immunoSEQ Assay, a bias-controlled multiplex PCR, was used to amplify TCRbeta CDR3 regions from genomic DNA. In the paper's pipeline: The number of nucleated cells in each sample was estimated by amplification of reference gene primers within the assay. Sequence reads were collapsed and filtered to measure the absolute abundance of every unique TCRbeta CDR3 rearrangement. For each sample, productive Simpson clonality was calculated as the square root of Simpson's diversity index over productive rearrangements. TCRdb holds this immuneACCESS table with in-frame rearrangements only. Some clones are missing; in checked studies, unresolved V genes explain under half, and the rest has no known cause. V, J and clone size were drawn from that table, and D and trimming were deduced from the DNA. In this sample the table shows roughly 94,000 clones, 75% to 85% of which occur a single time. The top ten clonotypes cover 20% to 30% of the sample.

A distance of 10 bases separates the germline ends of V and J, which lose 7 bases and 0 bases respectively. Measured from the cysteine to the phenylalanine, the CDR3 is 13 residues long. The sequence is cut down to CDR3 DNA, 39 bases in frame from base 1. CDR1 MNHEY and CDR2 SVGAGI were looked up in the germline V gene. Sequences were obtained from peripheral blood. The TCR comes from a man between 60 and 75 years old with acute or convalescent COVID-19. The V gene is TRBV6-5 and the J gene is TRBJ2-7; the D gene is unclear. The CDR3 in this case is CASTLDSSYEQYF. The DNA sequence reads TGTGCCAGCACATTAGATAGCTCCTACGAGCAGTACTTC.